These 31 T cell receptor beta chains were sequenced from one sample in a study of graft-versus-host responses after intestinal transplantation. Profiling relied on immunoSEQ multiplex PCR, and the TCRdb table lists in-frame clones only, not all of them. The table has about 84,000 clones, around 93% seen once; the top ten hold 0.35%. These receptors' antigens are unknown. The starting material was unstimulated CD4+ T cells sorted from spleen or lymph node cells, obtained before transplant. The origin of the receptors is a human donor who was the organ donor for an intestinal transplant.

The chain links TRBV30 to TRBJ1-1; 8 bases are shared with TRBD1. Per the germline V gene, CDR1 is GTSNPN and CDR2 is SVGIG (reference sequence). The CDR3 extends over 13 amino acids. Losses at the gene ends were 4 bases for V and 1 base for J; bases not matched to a gene: 2. In nucleotides, the CDR3 is TGTGCCTGGAAGACAGGGGAGAACACTGAAGCTTTCTTT. It yields the protein CAWKTGENTEAFF.

V is TRBV25-1 and J is TRBJ2-7; 9 bases agree with TRBD2. The V gene's germline CDR1 is MGHDK and CDR2 SYGVNS. J lost 2 bases, V lost 3 bases, and 8 bases had no gene match. The CDR3 has 16 amino acids. The CDR3 region has the DNA TGTGCCAGCAGTGATGCTCTAGCGGGGAACACCTACGAGCAGTACTTC. Amino acids: CASSDALAGNTYEQYF.

The chain employs TRBV18 and TRBJ2-5, with D possibly TRBD1 on 5 matching bases. The CDR3 spans 16 residues. Germline lookup yields CDR1 KGHSH and CDR2 LQKENI. The V end lost 3 bases, the J end lost 8 bases, and 22 bases lay between the germline ends. The chain's CDR3 is CASSPRNTGASSTQYF. In DNA form, the CDR3 reads TGTGCCAGCTCACCCCGAAATACAGGAGCCAGTTCAACCCAGTACTTC.

This chain joins TRBV29-1 and TRBJ2-3; tentatively, D is TRBD2 (7 bases). Trimming took 5 bases from V and 7 from J, leaving 13 bases between them. The germline V gene encodes CDR1 SQVTM and CDR2 ANQGSEA. CDR3 length equals 12 residues. The CDR3 nucleotides are TGCAGCGTTCTGGGGGGGCCAAATACGCAGTATTTT. Translating it yields CSVLGGPNTQYF.

The V gene is TRBV15, the J gene TRBJ2-3; TRBD2 agrees at 10 bases. The CDR3 contains 20 residues. Germline-derived CDR1 and CDR2 are LNHNV and YYDKDF (reference sequence). Trimming cost V 0 bases and J 3 bases; bases outside gene matches: 15. CDR3 sequence (DNA): TGTGCCACCAGCAGAGATGATCGGGCGTCTAGCGGGGGTGTAACAGATACGCAGTATTTT. This codes for CATSRDDRASSGGVTDTQYF.

In DNA, the CDR3 is TGCAGCGTTGATTCATCCCAAGAGACCCAGTACTTC. Amino acid sequence: CSVDSSQETQYF. This rearrangement joins TRBV29-1 to TRBJ2-5; no firm D call. Germline V gives CDR1 SQVTM, CDR2 ANQGSEA. The germline V and J ends were trimmed by 3 bases and 1 base, with 6 bases remaining between them. The CDR3 length is 12 residues. Filled out from reference TRBV29-1 and TRBJ2-5, the complete variable domain reads SAVISQKPSRDICQRGTSLTIQCQVDSQVTMMFWYRQQPGQSLTLIATANQGSEATYESGFVIDKFPISRPNLTFSTLTVSNMSPEDSSIYLCSVDSSQETQYFGPGTRLLVL.

CDR3 residues: CASSPRWRGRVNEQFF. The CDR3 DNA follows: TGTGCCAGCAGTCCCCGGTGGAGGGGAAGGGTCAATGAGCAGTTCTTC. V and J are TRBV28 and TRBJ2-1; tentatively, D is TRBD2 (6 bases). CDR3 size: 16 residues. The germline CDR1 and CDR2 sequences are MDHEN and SYDVKM. Trimming stripped 5 bases from V and 6 bases from J, with 20 bases between.

The V call is TRBV6-1, the J call TRBJ2-6; 7 bases map to TRBD2. Losses at the gene ends were 7 bases for V and 1 base for J; bases not matched to a gene: 1. The germline CDR1 and CDR2 sequences are MNHNS and SASEGT. This CDR3 region has 14 residues. This chain's CDR3 is CASNGGSGANVLTF. CDR3 nucleotides: TGTGCCAGCAACGGGGGGTCTGGGGCCAACGTCCTGACTTTC.

Regarding this clone: Relative to the germline gene, one junction end is altered; a read error may explain this. CDR3 protein: CASSQDQETQYF. The DNA for the CDR3 is TGCGCCAGCAGCCAAGACCAGGAGACCCAGTACTTC. The V gene is TRBV4-1, the J gene TRBJ2-5; D not resolved. The CDR3 is 12 residues long. The germline CDR1 and CDR2 sequences are MGHRA and YSYEKL.

In its sample, this clone was seen a few times. This sequence joins TRBV18 and TRBJ1-3; 9 nucleotides align to TRBD1. The CDR3 runs 16 residues. J was trimmed by 0 bases and V by 2 bases; bases with no gene match: 2. Germline V gives CDR1 KGHSH, CDR2 LQKENI. This chain's CDR3 is CASSPGTGSSGNTIYF. CDR3 in DNA: TGTGCCAGCTCACCAGGGACAGGGAGCTCTGGAAACACCATATATTTT.

The chain links TRBV6-5 to TRBJ2-5, with 8 nucleotides matching TRBD1. The germline V gene encodes CDR1 MNHEY and CDR2 SVGAGI. The J segment lost 1 base and the V segment lost 2 bases, leaving 6 bases of the junction unmatched. This CDR3 has 16 residues. CDR3 in amino acids: CASSYRGTGAQETQYF. Written as DNA, the CDR3 is TGTGCCAGCAGTTACCGCGGGACAGGTGCCCAAGAGACCCAGTACTTC.

CDR3 sequence reads: CASSAAWWETQYF. The CDR3 DNA reads as TGCGCCAGCTCGGCGGCGTGGTGGGAGACCCAGTACTTC. V and J are TRBV4-1 and TRBJ2-5, with D uncertain. The CDR3 contains 13 residues. The V and J ends lost 8 bases and 5 bases respectively, with 15 bases between them. CDR1 and CDR2 from the germline V gene are MGHRA and YSYEKL.

The rearrangement uses TRBV5-6 and TRBJ1-1; no firm D call. The germline gives CDR1 SGHDT, CDR2 YYEEEE. The V gene lost 1 base and the J gene lost 5 bases, with 9 bases spanning the gap. The CDR3 length is 13 residues. This CDR3 is CASSLPLRTEAFF. The CDR3 DNA reads TGTGCCAGCAGCTTGCCCTTGCGGACTGAAGCTTTCTTT.

A few counts support this clone. The chain joins TRBV30 to TRBJ2-7; tentatively, D is TRBD1 (6 bases). Germline CDR1 is GTSNPN and CDR2 is SVGIG (reference sequence). The CDR3 extends over 12 amino acids. Trimming removed 7 bases from V and 3 bases from J, with 13 bases in between. The CDR3 reads CALRQDGYEQYF. The CDR3 bases are TGTGCCTTAAGACAGGATGGCTACGAGCAGTACTTC. Using reference TRBV30 and TRBJ2-7 for the parts outside the CDR3, the full variable domain is SQTIHQWPATLVQPVGSPLSLECTVEGTSNPNLYWYRQAAGRGLQLLFYSVGIGQISSEVPQNLSASRPQDRQFILSSKKLLLSDSGFYLCALRQDGYEQYFGPGTRLTVT.

The CDR3 here is CATSPGTGGDYGYTF. The CDR3 nucleotides are TGTGCCACCAGCCCCGGGACAGGGGGCGACTATGGCTACACCTTC. This sequence joins TRBV6-1 and TRBJ1-2; 12 nucleotides align to TRBD1. V shed 10 bases, J shed 3 bases, and the junction held 9 bases outside the gene matches. The CDR3 has 15 residues. Per the germline V gene, CDR1 is MNHNS and CDR2 is SASEGT.

To note about this clone: Other DNA sequences of this sample code for an identical CDR3. The chain combines TRBV30 with TRBJ1-6, with unresolved D. Germline V CDR1 and CDR2: GTSNPN, SVGIG (reference sequence). Trimming removed 2 bases from V and 10 bases from J, with 6 bases in between. This CDR3 has 11 residues. This CDR3 is CAWSLNSPLHF. Written as DNA, the CDR3 is TGTGCCTGGAGTCTAAACTCACCCCTCCACTTT.

The rearrangement joins TRBV4-2 to TRBJ2-2; 12 nucleotides agree with TRBD2. The germline gives CDR1 LGHNA, CDR2 YNFKEQ. Trimming at V came to 0 bases and at J to 5 bases, leaving 7 bases not matched to a gene. This CDR3 has 18 amino acids. The CDR3 sequence is CASSQEASGRAGTGELFF. The CDR3, as DNA: TGTGCCAGCAGCCAAGAGGCTAGCGGGAGGGCTGGGACCGGGGAGCTGTTTTTT.

The chain employs TRBV6-5 and TRBJ2-7; 8 bases line up with TRBD1. This CDR3 spans 13 amino acids. With 6 bases clipped from V and 6 bases from J, the junction kept 7 bases outside the gene matches. Germline V gene sequence: CDR1 MNHEY, CDR2 SVGAGI. The CDR3 nucleotides read TGTGCCAGCAGGCCGACAGGGGTAAGCGAGCAGTACTTC. Translated, it gives CASRPTGVSEQYF.

The chain links TRBV6-1 to TRBJ2-3; TRBD1 is a possible D gene (5 bases). V shed 3 bases and J shed 0 bases, with 13 bases lying between them. Germline V gene data show CDR1 as MNHNS and CDR2 as SASEGT. The CDR3 runs 16 residues. CDR3 DNA: TGTGCCAGCAGTGAGAAGTGGGGCACTAGCACAGATACGCAGTATTTT. The encoded protein is CASSEKWGTSTDTQYF.

J is TRBJ1-2 and V is TRBV19, with D perhaps matching TRBD1 (5 bases). Germline values: CDR1 LNHDA, CDR2 SQIVND (reference sequence). The CDR3 totals 17 residues. The V and J ends lost 6 bases and 0 bases respectively, with 20 bases between them. The CDR3 spells CASSNLWGEYSNYGYTF. The DNA of the CDR3 is TGTGCCAGTAGCAATCTCTGGGGGGAGTATTCTAACTATGGCTACACCTTC. Looking up the rest from reference TRBV19 and TRBJ1-2 gives the full variable domain: DGGITQSPKYLFRKEGQNVTLSCEQNLNHDAMYWYRQDPGQGLRLIYYSQIVNDFQKGDIAEGYSVSREKKESFPLTVTSAQKNPTAFYLCASSNLWGEYSNYGYTFGSGTRLTVV.

This clone occurred once. The rearrangement links TRBV30 to TRBJ1-1, with D tentatively TRBD1 (5 bases). The CDR3 runs 13 residues. The V and J ends lost 2 bases and 5 bases respectively, with 12 bases between them. Germline V lookup: CDR1 GTSNPN, CDR2 SVGIG (reference sequence). The CDR3 sequence is CAWSPKGITEAFF. Here the CDR3 DNA reads TGTGCCTGGAGTCCGAAGGGGATTACTGAAGCTTTCTTT.

This clone was seen just once. V is TRBV27 and J is TRBJ2-3; maybe TRBD2 (6 bases). V lost 0 bases and J lost 6, with 10 bases in between. The CDR3 covers 14 residues. The germline gives CDR1 MNHEY, CDR2 SMNVEV (reference sequence). CDR3 DNA: TGTGCCAGCAGTTTATCTTTGGACTATGATACGCAGTATTTT. Amino acids: CASSLSLDYDTQYF.

This clone was seen a single time. The gene calls are TRBV9 and TRBJ2-2; 9 nucleotides agree with TRBD2. Germline V gene sequence: CDR1 SGDLS, CDR2 YYNGEE. The CDR3 extends over 16 amino acids. V shed 1 base, J shed 6 bases, and the junction held 7 bases outside the gene matches. The CDR3 loop is CASSVFRTSVPGELFF. Written as DNA, the CDR3 is TGTGCCAGCAGCGTATTTCGGACTAGCGTACCCGGGGAGCTGTTTTTT.

In its sample, this clone was seen once. This chain uses TRBV7-3 with TRBJ1-1; maybe TRBD1 (5 bases). Germline CDR1 SGHTA, CDR2 FQGTGA. CDR3 length: 15 residues. V was cut by 1 base and J by 4 bases, with 13 bases left in between. CDR3 loop: CASSLIPDSLTEAFF. CDR3 DNA: TGTGCCAGCAGCTTAATCCCCGACAGCCTCACTGAAGCTTTCTTT.

J is TRBJ1-1 and V is TRBV5-1, with D uncertain. V was clipped by 2 bases and J by 4 bases, with 9 bases between them. Germline V gene data show CDR1 as SGHRS and CDR2 as YFSETQ. The CDR3 covers 13 residues. The DNA for the CDR3 is TGCGCCAGCAGCTTTGAGGGAATCACTGAAGCTTTCTTT. It specifies CASSFEGITEAFF.

The rearrangement links TRBV10-1 to TRBJ2-3; TRBD1 agrees at 10 bases. With 2 bases clipped from V and 4 bases from J, the junction kept 9 bases outside the gene matches. Germline V gives CDR1 WNHNN, CDR2 SYGVQD (reference sequence). This CDR3 is built from 17 residues. This CDR3 is CASSEGRGTGAADTQYF. As DNA, the CDR3 is TGCGCCAGCAGTGAGGGTCGTGGGACAGGGGCGGCAGATACGCAGTATTTT.

CDR3 loop: CSARYGGYTF. CDR3 DNA sequence: TGCAGTGCTAGATATGGCGGCTACACCTTC. This chain links TRBV20-1 with TRBJ1-2; D not resolved. Germline-derived CDR1 and CDR2 are DFQATT and SNEGSKA (reference sequence). The CDR3 contains 10 residues. V lost 2 bases to trimming and J lost 8 bases, with 6 bases between them.

V usage is TRBV5-1 and J usage is TRBJ2-3; 12 nucleotides agree with TRBD2. The CDR3 runs 15 residues. Germline lookup yields CDR1 SGHRS and CDR2 YFSETQ. V shed 4 bases, J shed 5 bases, and the junction held 5 bases outside the gene matches. Here the CDR3 reads CASSPGLAGGDTQYF. In nucleotides, the CDR3 is TGCGCCAGCAGCCCGGGACTAGCGGGTGGAGATACGCAGTATTTT.

This clone was recorded a few times. The chain carries TRBV5-1 and TRBJ2-7; the match to TRBD2 covers 9 bases. J gave up 2 bases and V 0 bases, and 6 bases lay outside the gene matches. From germline, CDR1 is SGHRS and CDR2 YFSETQ. The CDR3 has 16 amino acids. CDR3 coding DNA: TGCGCCAGCAGCTTGGGGGGGACTAGCAGTACCTACGAGCAGTACTTC. Encoded protein: CASSLGGTSSTYEQYF.

The rearrangement joins TRBV28 to TRBJ1-2; a possible D gene is TRBD1 (5 bases). The CDR3 has 13 amino acids. The germline CDR1 and CDR2 sequences are MDHEN and SYDVKM. V dropped 5 bases and J dropped 7 bases, with 14 bases sitting between them. The CDR3 DNA reads TGTGCCAGCAGTACTTGGGGGGTGGGTGGCTACACCTTC. This codes for CASSTWGVGGYTF.

This clone was counted a single time. The gene calls are TRBV23-1 and TRBJ1-2, with unresolved D. TRBV23-1 is flagged as an ORF with uncertain function. Trimming left V 4 bases short and J 4 bases short, with 16 bases between. This CDR3 contains 15 residues. CDR3 protein: CASSPRGTILYGYTF. The CDR3 DNA reads as TGCGCCAGCAGTCCCCGGGGAACTATTCTCTATGGCTACACCTTC.